This entry lists 19 T cell receptor beta chains sequenced from one sample in a study of T cells expressing NK-cell markers. TCRdb reprocessed the 5' RACE reads; each CDR3 protein has one entry and no DNA is given. The listing records approximately 550,000 distinct CDR3 sequences. Input material: blood T cells: a sorted CD56 or NKG2C T cell subset, CD4+ or CD8+ T cells, or bulk PBMC T cells (not recorded which). The receptors were gathered from a man younger than 35 in good health.

The chain combines TRBV7-2 with TRBJ2-5; the TCRdb D gene call, TRBD2, has no DNA to confirm it. CDR3 size: 15 residues. Per the germline V gene, CDR1 is SGHTA and CDR2 is FQGNSA. The CDR3 spells CASSLVYSPEETQYF.

V usage is TRBV20-1 and J usage is TRBJ2-3; TCRdb designates TRBD1, a call that cannot be tested without DNA. This CDR3 region has 14 residues. Germline CDR1 DFQATT, CDR2 SNEGSKA (reference sequence). CDR3 amino acids: CSANRDSNTDTQYF.

The chain links TRBV5-1 to TRBJ2-3; with no DNA, the TCRdb D assignment of TRBD1 cannot be verified. The CDR3 contains 14 residues. CDR1 SGHRS and CDR2 YFSETQ come from the germline V gene. The CDR3 loop reads CASSQPGVQNTQYF.

The rearrangement joins TRBV11-2 to TRBJ2-1; the TRBD2 assignment by TCRdb is unverifiable without DNA. The CDR3 has 15 residues. Germline V lookup: CDR1 SGHAT, CDR2 FQNNGV. This CDR3 reads CASSLTSVTVNEQFF.

The rearrangement links TRBV29-1 to TRBJ2-1; TCRdb names TRBD2, which stays unverified in the absence of DNA. The germline V gene has CDR1 SQVTM and CDR2 ANQGSEA. The CDR3 sequence is 14 residues long. This CDR3 reads CSVRGSRGINEQFF.

The chain is built from TRBV5-6 and TRBJ2-2; TCRdb picks TRBD1, but there is no DNA to check that call. CDR1 and CDR2 (germline): SGHDT, YYEEEE. The CDR3 runs to 15 residues. CDR3 amino acids: CASSLRAEYTGELFF. The full variable domain, in which reference TRBV5-6 and TRBJ2-2 provide the parts outside the CDR3, is DAGVTQSPTHLIKTRGQQVTLRCSPKSGHDTVSWYQQALGQGPQFIFQYYEEEERQRGNFPDRFSGHQFPNYSSELNVNALLLGDSALYLCASSLRAEYTGELFFGEGSRLTVL.

The rearrangement links TRBV12-3 or TRBV12-4 to TRBJ1-6. The CDR3 has 13 residues. CDR3 sequence reads: CASSLGGASPLHF.

V is TRBV24-1 and J is TRBJ2-3; checking the TCRdb D call of TRBD2 is not possible without DNA. Germline V gives CDR1 KGHDR, CDR2 SFDVKD. The CDR3 length is 14 residues. CDR3 in amino acids: CATGGIRSTDTQYF.

This sequence joins TRBV18 and TRBJ1-1; TCRdb's D call, TRBD1, is unchecked because there is no DNA. This CDR3 contains 16 residues. Looked up from germline, CDR1 is KGHSH and CDR2 is LQKENI. The CDR3 is CASSPVPGQGATEAFF.

This chain joins TRBV5-1 and TRBJ2-1; TCRdb returns TRBD2, unconfirmable since there is no DNA. Germline loops: CDR1 SGHRS, CDR2 YFSETQ. The CDR3 contains 15 residues. CDR3 region: CASSTRSGMYNEQFF.

The V call is TRBV7-2, the J call TRBJ2-4; the D gene TCRdb calls, TRBD1, cannot be checked with no DNA. The CDR3 loop spans 17 amino acids. Germline V gene data show CDR1 as SGHTA and CDR2 as FQGNSA. The CDR3 spells CASSLTGQRTLKNIQYF.

The gene calls are TRBV10-2 and TRBJ2-2. From germline, CDR1 is WSHSY and CDR2 SAAADI. The length of the CDR3 is 16 residues. The CDR3 sequence: CASSDPGSANTGELFF.

The chain couples TRBV5-1 to TRBJ2-7; TCRdb's D call, TRBD1, is unchecked because there is no DNA. The CDR3 consists of 15 residues. Germline CDR1 and CDR2: SGHRS and YFSETQ. The chain's CDR3 is CASSFLQGTNYEQYF.

CDR3 sequence reads: CSVAGPATNEKLFF. The chain has TRBV29-1 and TRBJ1-4. Per germline, CDR1 SQVTM and CDR2 ANQGSEA. This CDR3 has 14 amino acids.

The V gene is TRBV28, the J gene TRBJ2-3. This CDR3 contains 11 residues. The V gene's germline CDR1 is MDHEN and CDR2 SYDVKM. This CDR3 is CASSSPNRQYF.

This chain links TRBV7-8 with TRBJ2-3; TCRdb's D call, TRBD1, is unchecked because there is no DNA. The length of the CDR3 is 16 residues. The germline V gene encodes CDR1 SGHVS and CDR2 FQNEAQ. The CDR3 sequence: CASRSRDRAPTDTQYF.

The chain is built from TRBV4-1 and TRBJ1-1; TCRdb picks TRBD1, but there is no DNA to check that call. The CDR3 is 16 residues long. Germline loops: CDR1 MGHRA, CDR2 YSYEKL. The chain's CDR3 is CASSLNPGQGKAEAFF.

The chain combines TRBV5-1 with TRBJ2-5; TCRdb outputs TRBD2, but without DNA this stays unchecked. This CDR3 contains 15 residues. Germline CDR1 reads SGHRS; CDR2 reads YFSETQ. The chain's CDR3 is CASSPARGLQETQYF.

The chain's CDR3 is CASSLASSAVPGANVLTF. The V and J genes are TRBV11-1 and TRBJ2-6. The CDR3 extends over 18 amino acids. CDR1 and CDR2 (germline): SGHAT, FQDESV (reference sequence).